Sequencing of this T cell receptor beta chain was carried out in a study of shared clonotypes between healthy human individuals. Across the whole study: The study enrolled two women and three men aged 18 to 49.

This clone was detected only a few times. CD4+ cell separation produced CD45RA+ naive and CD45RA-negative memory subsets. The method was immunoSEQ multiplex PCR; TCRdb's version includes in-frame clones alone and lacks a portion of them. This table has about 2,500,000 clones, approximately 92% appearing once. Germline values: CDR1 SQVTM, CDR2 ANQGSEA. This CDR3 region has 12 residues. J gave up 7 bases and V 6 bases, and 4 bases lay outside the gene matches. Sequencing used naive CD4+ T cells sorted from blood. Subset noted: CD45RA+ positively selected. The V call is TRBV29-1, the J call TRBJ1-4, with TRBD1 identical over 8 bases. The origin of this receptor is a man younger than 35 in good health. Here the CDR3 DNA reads TGCAGCGTGCTGACAGGGGCTGAAAAACTGTTTTTT. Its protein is CSVLTGAEKLFF.